These T cell receptor beta chains were read from a single sample in a study of T cell responses to AZD1222 COVID-19 vaccine. TCRdb keeps only in-frame clones here, not all; method: immunoSEQ multiplex PCR. The data contain 130,000 or so clones, 70% to 90% of them singletons. This sample comprised peripheral blood, obtained 28 days after the second AZD1222 dose. All receptors derive from an adult who received the AZD1222 COVID-19 vaccine. Both conserved end residues are trimmed from each CDR3.

j_call: TRBJ2-2; v_call: TRBV30; cdr3_aa: AWRRTSGRRGGELF
j_call: TRBJ2-5; v_call: TRBV7-9; cdr3_aa: ASSPWETQY
j_call: TRBJ1-1; v_call: TRBV6-2/TRBV6-3; cdr3_aa: ASSSHTGAPNTEAF
j_call: TRBJ2-1; v_call: TRBV18; cdr3_aa: ASSPSSTAYNEQF
j_call: TRBJ1-5; v_call: TRBV2; cdr3_aa: ASSEFISGLQPQH
j_call: TRBJ2-7; v_call: TRBV12-3/TRBV12-4; cdr3_aa: ASTRGYEQY
j_call: TRBJ1-2; v_call: TRBV7-2; cdr3_aa: ASSLQGYGYT
j_call: TRBJ2-1; v_call: TRBV7-9; cdr3_aa: ASSLSSGGAGWF
j_call: TRBJ1-2; v_call: TRBV9; cdr3_aa: ASSQDRVHGYT
j_call: TRBJ2-1; v_call: TRBV7-9; cdr3_aa: ASGLGRGEQF
j_call: TRBJ1-2; v_call: TRBV5-4; cdr3_aa: ASSSGPEYGYT
j_call: TRBJ2-7; v_call: TRBV12-5; cdr3_aa: ASRGIGDYEQY
j_call: TRBJ1-4; v_call: TRBV7-2; cdr3_aa: ASSLAGTGDEKLF
j_call: TRBJ1-1; v_call: TRBV2; cdr3_aa: ASRSDLNTEAF